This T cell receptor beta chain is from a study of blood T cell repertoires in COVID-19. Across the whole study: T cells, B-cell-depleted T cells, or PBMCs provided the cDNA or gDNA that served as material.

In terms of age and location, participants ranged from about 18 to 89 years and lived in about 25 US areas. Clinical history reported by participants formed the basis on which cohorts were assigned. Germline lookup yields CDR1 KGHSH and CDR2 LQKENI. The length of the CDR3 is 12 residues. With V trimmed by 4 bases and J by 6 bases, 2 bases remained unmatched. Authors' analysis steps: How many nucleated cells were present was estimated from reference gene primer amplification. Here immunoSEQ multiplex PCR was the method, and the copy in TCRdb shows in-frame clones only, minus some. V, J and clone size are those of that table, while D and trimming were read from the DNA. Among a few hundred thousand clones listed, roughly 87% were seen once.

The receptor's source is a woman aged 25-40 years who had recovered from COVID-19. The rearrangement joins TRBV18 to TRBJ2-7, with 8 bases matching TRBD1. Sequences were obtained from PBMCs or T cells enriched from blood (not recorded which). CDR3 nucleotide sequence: TGTGCCAGCTCACGGGGACAGGCCGAGCAGTACTTC. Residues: CASSRGQAEQYF.